This passage covers 25 T cell receptor beta chains from one sample sequenced in a study of regulatory T cells in long-lasting Graves disease. As for time point: newly diagnosed GD, antithyroid drugs for less than 3 months. RNA isolated from PBMCs was used to make the TCR library. Combining iRepertoire HTBI primers with Arm-PCR of CDR3 regions, the authors built TCR beta libraries. MiXCR, run by TCRdb on the multiplex PCR reads, gives a single entry per CDR3 protein. The sample has 530,000 or so distinct CDR3 sequences, approximately 12% seen once. This sample also belongs to another study, concerning T cells in Graves' hyperthyroidism and ophthalmopathy.

Source: peripheral blood mononuclear cells (PBMCs), taken at new diagnosis, from a patient treated with antithyroid drugs. The receptors shown here come from a man in his thirties or forties with Graves disease.

This clonotype was recorded many times. This chain joins TRBV27 and TRBJ2-6; D perhaps matches TRBD2 (6 bases). Trimming pared 6 bases from V and 0 bases from J, leaving 9 bases between. CDR1 MNHEY and CDR2 SMNVEV come from the germline V gene (reference sequence). The CDR3 consists of 15 residues. The CDR3 is CASREGGSGANVLTF. The CDR3 region has the DNA TGTGCCAGCAGGGAGGGAGGCTCTGGGGCCAACGTCCTGACTTTC.

This clonotype was seen a few times. The chain is built from TRBV12-5 and TRBJ1-1; D is perhaps TRBD1 (5 bases). Per the germline V gene, CDR1 is LGHNT and CDR2 is FRNRAP. This CDR3 has 15 amino acids. Trimming pared 5 bases from V and 3 bases from J, leaving 16 bases between. The CDR3 DNA is TGTGCTAGTGGTACGGGGACGGAGAGGCACACTGAAGCTTTCTTT. This encodes CASGTGTERHTEAFF.

This clonotype turned up a few times. The genes are TRBV27 and TRBJ1-2; 8 bases agree with TRBD1. CDR1 MNHEY and CDR2 SMNVEV come from the germline V gene (reference sequence). After removal of 2 bases from V and 10 bases from J, the junction contained 6 bases not matched to a gene. The CDR3 is made up of 13 amino acids. CDR3 sequence (DNA): TGTGCCAGCAGTTTAACCGGACAGGGACACTACACCTTC. Its protein product is CASSLTGQGHYTF.

This clonotype was counted a few times. This chain links TRBV5-1 with TRBJ2-7; the D is unclear. Trimming pared 0 bases from V and 0 bases from J, leaving 13 bases between. CDR3 length: 16 residues. Germline V gene lookup returns CDR1 SGHRS and CDR2 YFSETQ. CDR3 in amino acids: CASSLEKGSYSYEQYF. Written as DNA, the CDR3 is TGCGCCAGCAGCTTGGAGAAAGGCTCTTACTCCTACGAGCAGTACTTC.

This clonotype was seen a few times. A much larger clone lies one base from this, so it may be a read error. The CDR3 reads CASKWSGPSTDTQYF. CDR3 DNA sequence: TGTGCCAGCAAGTGGAGCGGCCCGAGCACAGATACGCAGTATTTT. The chain links TRBV6-1 to TRBJ2-3; possible D gene TRBD2, 5 bases. Germline values: CDR1 MNHNS, CDR2 SASEGT. Trimming cost V 7 bases and J 0 bases, with 14 bases left between them. The CDR3 sequence is 15 residues long.

Points on this clonotype: The conserved phenylalanine or tryptophan normally closing the CDR3 is absent here, so this likely arose from a read error. J is TRBJ1-5 and V is TRBV7-6, with 9 bases that match TRBD1. The length of the CDR3 is 15 residues. The J segment lost 3 bases and the V segment lost 5 bases, leaving 5 bases of the junction unmatched. Germline V gene lookup returns CDR1 SGHVS and CDR2 FNYEAQ. This CDR3 reads CASSPRDRDNQPQHL. The CDR3 DNA sequence: TGTGCCAGCAGCCCCCGGGACAGGGACAATCAGCCCCAGCATCTT.

This clonotype was picked up many times. This chain uses TRBV12-3 or TRBV12-4 with TRBJ2-5; 8 positions agree with TRBD1. Unmatched junction bases numbered 16, after V lost 2 bases and J lost 5 bases. CDR3 length: 18 residues. The CDR3 sequence is CASSLRVWGQGARETQYF. CDR3 nucleotide sequence: TGTGCCAGCAGTTTAAGGGTGTGGGGGCAGGGGGCGCGGGAGACCCAGTACTTC.

This clonotype was observed a few times. The chain is built from TRBV20-1 and TRBJ1-4, with TRBD1 as a possible D gene (5 bases). From germline, CDR1 is DFQATT and CDR2 SNEGSKA (reference sequence). The V gene lost 6 bases and the J gene lost 0 bases, with 8 bases spanning the gap. This CDR3 contains 13 residues. DNA for the CDR3: TGCAGTGCAGACAGACCAACTAATGAAAAACTGTTTTTT. Translation gives CSADRPTNEKLFF.

This clonotype occurred many times. This chain uses TRBV7-9 with TRBJ2-7; the match to TRBD2 covers 13 bases. This CDR3 comprises 14 residues. Germline trimming cut 8 bases from V and 4 bases from J; bases unmatched to any gene: 5. Germline V gene lookup returns CDR1 SEHNR and CDR2 FQNEAQ (reference sequence). The CDR3 loop reads CASGRTSGRYEQYF. The CDR3 coding sequence is TGTGCCAGCGGGAGGACTAGCGGGAGATACGAGCAGTACTTC.

This clonotype was seen ten or more times. The chain carries TRBV6-2 or TRBV6-3 and TRBJ2-2; perhaps TRBD2 as D (6 bases). This CDR3 has 16 amino acids. CDR1 and CDR2 (germline): MNHEY, SVGEGT. With 4 bases removed from V and 1 base from J, the gap between germline ends came to 13 bases. The CDR3 nucleotides read TGTGCCAGCAGTTTATTAGCGGAGATGAACACCGGGGAGCTGTTTTTT. Protein product: CASSLLAEMNTGELFF.

This clonotype showed up many times. CDR3 nucleotide sequence: TGCAGTGCTGAGTTGGTAGCGGAGGGAAATGAGCAGTTCTTC. It yields the protein CSAELVAEGNEQFF. The chain uses TRBV20-1 and TRBJ2-1; D may be TRBD2 (6 bases). V lost 5 bases, J lost 7 bases, and 18 bases lay in between. This CDR3 has 14 residues. Looked up from germline, CDR1 is DFQATT and CDR2 is SNEGSKA (reference sequence).

About this clonotype itself: It is likely a read error: a sequence one base away is far more abundant. The chain links TRBV11-1 to TRBJ2-7, with D possibly being TRBD1 or TRBD2 (6 bases each). The CDR3 runs 13 residues. Per the germline V gene, CDR1 is SGHAT and CDR2 is FQDESV (reference sequence). This CDR3 reads CAGSLRGVYEQYF. In nucleotides, the CDR3 is TGTGCCGGCAGCTTAAGGGGGGTGTACGAGCAGTACTTC.

This clonotype occurred many times. This sequence joins TRBV7-9 and TRBJ1-2; D is perhaps TRBD1 (5 bases). Germline CDR1 is SEHNR and CDR2 is FQNEAQ (reference sequence). CDR3 size: 16 residues. V dropped 6 bases and J dropped 4 bases, with 21 bases sitting between them. CDR3 sequence: CASSSLGGRTLYGYTF. CDR3 in DNA: TGTGCCAGCAGTTCTCTTGGGGGGAGGACGCTCTATGGCTACACCTTC.

This clonotype occurred a few times. The rearrangement links TRBV28 to TRBJ1-5; D is unresolved. Trimming shortened V by 7 bases and J by 3 bases, and 16 bases separated the two germline ends. The CDR3 has 15 amino acids. Germline V lookup: CDR1 MDHEN, CDR2 SYDVKM. CDR3 sequence: CASIPAGGANQPQHF. The CDR3, as DNA: TGTGCCAGCATCCCGGCGGGTGGAGCCAATCAGCCCCAGCATTTT.

Details on this clonotype: A clone one base away is much larger, so this may be a read error. The rearrangement uses TRBV12-3 or TRBV12-4 and TRBJ2-3; TRBD2 agrees at 9 bases. Trimming cost V 1 base and J 2 bases; bases outside gene matches: 4. This CDR3 has 16 amino acids. The CDR3: CASSLVLAGTTDTQYF. The CDR3 coding sequence is TGTGCCAGCAGTTTAGTGCTAGCGGGGACCACAGATACGCAGTATTTT.

This clonotype was seen more than once but under ten times. The chain carries TRBV10-3 and TRBJ2-1; TRBD2 matches at 9 bases. The V segment lost 10 bases and the J segment 4 bases; nucleotides outside the gene matches: 11. CDR3 length: 15 amino acids. CDR1 and CDR2 (germline): ENHRY, SYGVKD. This CDR3 is CASLVGLARYNEQFF. CDR3 nucleotides: TGTGCCAGCCTAGTCGGACTAGCGCGTTACAATGAGCAGTTCTTC.

This clonotype was found many times. This chain joins TRBV11-2 and TRBJ2-2; perhaps TRBD1 as D (5 bases). This CDR3 contains 14 residues. Looked up from germline, CDR1 is SGHAT and CDR2 is FQNNGV. V lost 0 bases and J lost 4, with 6 bases in between. CDR3 region: CASSLDRATGELFF. The CDR3, as DNA: TGTGCCAGCAGCTTAGACAGGGCCACCGGGGAGCTGTTTTTT. Looking up the rest from reference TRBV11-2 and TRBJ2-2 gives the full variable domain: EAGVAQSPRYKIIEKRQSVAFWCNPISGHATLYWYQQILGQGPKLLIQFQNNGVVDDSQLPKDRFSAERLKGVDSTLKIQPAKLEDSAVYLCASSLDRATGELFFGEGSRLTVL.

This clonotype was detected only once. The rearrangement joins TRBV7-2 to TRBJ2-7; the D gene could be TRBD1 or TRBD2 (6 bases each). The CDR3 is 15 residues long. In germline, CDR1 is SGHTA, CDR2 FQGNSA. The ends were cut back, 4 bases at V and 7 bases at J, with 20 bases in the middle. CDR3: CASSSDGGIVGEQYF. CDR3 sequence (DNA): TGTGCCAGCAGCTCGGACGGGGGCATAGTGGGGGAGCAGTACTTC.

In its sample, this clonotype was seen many times. The rearrangement uses TRBV24-1 and TRBJ2-1, with unresolved D. This CDR3 is 14 amino acids long. The germline CDR1 and CDR2 sequences are KGHDR and SFDVKD. Trimming took 0 bases from V and 8 from J, leaving 10 bases between them. The CDR3 reads CATSDLWTGDEQFF. The CDR3 DNA is TGTGCCACCAGTGATTTGTGGACCGGCGATGAGCAGTTCTTC.

The chain employs TRBV27 and TRBJ2-6; a possible D gene is TRBD2 (6 bases). CDR1 is MNHEY, CDR2 SMNVEV, per germline (reference sequence). V lost 1 base and J 2 bases, leaving 9 bases between the germline ends. The CDR3 covers 16 residues. DNA of the CDR3: TGTGCCAGCAGTTTATTGGGGGGTGCTGGGGCCAACGTCCTGACTTTC. It encodes CASSLLGGAGANVLTF.

J is TRBJ1-1 and V is TRBV15; the D gene is possibly TRBD1 (5 bases). Germline values: CDR1 LNHNV, CDR2 YYDKDF (reference sequence). CDR3 length equals 13 residues. The V end lost 1 base, the J end lost 9 bases, and 12 bases lay between the germline ends. The CDR3 nucleotides are TGTGCCACCAGCAGAGGACAGACGGAGAAAGCTTTCTTT. Encoded protein: CATSRGQTEKAFF.

Only a few counts were recorded for this clonotype. The DNA for the CDR3 is TGTGCCATCAGTGGCCGGGACCTATCGGGAAACGAGCAGTACTTC. This sequence encodes CAISGRDLSGNEQYF. The rearrangement uses TRBV10-3 and TRBJ2-7; TRBD1 or TRBD2 may be the D gene (5 bases each). V was pared by 4 bases and J by 5 bases, with 18 bases between. The germline V gene encodes CDR1 ENHRY and CDR2 SYGVKD. The CDR3 is 15 residues long.

In this sample, this clonotype turned up many times. DNA for the CDR3: TGTGCCATCTCCCCGTCCACAGATACGCAGTATTTT. Protein: CAISPSTDTQYF. The chain recombines TRBV10-3 with TRBJ2-3; D is unclear. Germline V gene lookup returns CDR1 ENHRY and CDR2 SYGVKD. CDR3 length: 12 residues. With 8 bases removed from V and 2 bases from J, the gap between germline ends came to 8 bases.

The sample holds many counts of this clonotype. The rearrangement joins TRBV27 to TRBJ1-1; D call uncertain. This CDR3 contains 14 residues. Germline V lookup: CDR1 MNHEY, CDR2 SMNVEV (reference sequence). V was cut by 6 bases and J by 2 bases, with 13 bases left in between. The CDR3 DNA follows: TGTGCCAGCAGCCCCCGAAAGAGAAACACTGAAGCTTTCTTT. Encoded protein: CASSPRKRNTEAFF.

Comment on this clonotype: This clone may be a read error of a much larger clone one base away. The chain joins TRBV6-1 to TRBJ2-5; 9 bases map to TRBD2. Germline CDR1 is MNHNS and CDR2 is SASEGT. The CDR3 contains 15 residues. The V segment lost 11 bases and the J segment 2 bases; nucleotides outside the gene matches: 12. The CDR3 sequence is CAVSPATSGQETQYF. CDR3 coding DNA: TGTGCCGTCAGTCCCGCCACTAGCGGGCAAGAGACCCAGTACTTC.